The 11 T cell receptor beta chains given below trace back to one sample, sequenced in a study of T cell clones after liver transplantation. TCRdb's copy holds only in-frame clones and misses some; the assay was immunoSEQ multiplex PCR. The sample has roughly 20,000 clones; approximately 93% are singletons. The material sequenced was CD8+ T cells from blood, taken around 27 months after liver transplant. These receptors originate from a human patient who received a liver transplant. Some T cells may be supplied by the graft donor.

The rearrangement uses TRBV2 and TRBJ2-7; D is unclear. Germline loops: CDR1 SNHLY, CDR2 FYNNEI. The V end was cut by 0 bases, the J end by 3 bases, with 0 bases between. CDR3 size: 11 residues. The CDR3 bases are TGTGCCAGCAGTGAAGCCTACGAGCAGTACTTC. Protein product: CASSEAYEQYF.

CDR3 DNA: TGTGCCAGCAGCCAGGGGGGAGGATCCTACGAGCAGTACTTC. It is translated as CASSQGGGSYEQYF. This rearrangement joins TRBV7-3 to TRBJ2-7, with D possibly matching TRBD1 (7 bases). V lost 5 bases and J lost 1, with 12 bases in between. CDR3 size: 14 residues. Germline values: CDR1 SGHTA, CDR2 FQGTGA.

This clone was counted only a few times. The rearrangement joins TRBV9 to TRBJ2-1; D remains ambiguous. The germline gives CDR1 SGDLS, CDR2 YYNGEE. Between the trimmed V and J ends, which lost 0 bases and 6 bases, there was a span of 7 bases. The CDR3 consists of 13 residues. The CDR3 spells CASSVGPINEQFF. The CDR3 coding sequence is TGTGCCAGCAGCGTAGGACCCATCAATGAGCAGTTCTTC.

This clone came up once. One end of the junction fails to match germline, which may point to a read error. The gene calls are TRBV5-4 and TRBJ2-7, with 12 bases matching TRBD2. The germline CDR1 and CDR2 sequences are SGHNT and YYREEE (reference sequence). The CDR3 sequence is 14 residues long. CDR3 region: CASSGTGTSGQDHF. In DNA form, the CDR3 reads TGTGCCAGCAGCGGCACCGGGACTAGCGGGCAGGACCACTTC.

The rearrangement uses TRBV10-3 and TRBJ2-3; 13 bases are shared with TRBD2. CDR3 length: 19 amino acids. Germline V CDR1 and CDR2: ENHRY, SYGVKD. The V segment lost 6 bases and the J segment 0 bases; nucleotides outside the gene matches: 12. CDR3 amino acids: CAISASGLAGEISTDTQYF. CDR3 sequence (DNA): TGTGCCATCAGCGCATCCGGACTAGCGGGAGAGATTAGCACAGATACGCAGTATTTT.

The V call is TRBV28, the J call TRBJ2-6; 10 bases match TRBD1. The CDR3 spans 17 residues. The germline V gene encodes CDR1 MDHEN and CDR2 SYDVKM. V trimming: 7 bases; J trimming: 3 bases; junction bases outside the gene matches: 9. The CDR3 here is CASTLRDRGVGANVLTF. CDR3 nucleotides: TGTGCCAGCACCCTCCGGGACAGGGGAGTTGGGGCCAACGTCCTGACTTTC.

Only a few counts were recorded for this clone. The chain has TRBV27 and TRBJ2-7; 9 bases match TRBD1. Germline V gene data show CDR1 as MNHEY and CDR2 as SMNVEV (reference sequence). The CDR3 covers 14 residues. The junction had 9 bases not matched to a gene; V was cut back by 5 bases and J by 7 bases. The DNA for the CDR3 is TGTGCCAGCAGTAACCGGGACAGGGCACGGGAGCAGTACTTC. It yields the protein CASSNRDRAREQYF.

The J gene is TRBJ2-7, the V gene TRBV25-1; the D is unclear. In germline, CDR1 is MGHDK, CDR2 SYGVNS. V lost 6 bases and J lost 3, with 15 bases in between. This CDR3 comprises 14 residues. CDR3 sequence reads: CASSAHPGFYEQYF. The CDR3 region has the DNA TGTGCCAGCAGCGCCCACCCCGGATTCTACGAGCAGTACTTC.

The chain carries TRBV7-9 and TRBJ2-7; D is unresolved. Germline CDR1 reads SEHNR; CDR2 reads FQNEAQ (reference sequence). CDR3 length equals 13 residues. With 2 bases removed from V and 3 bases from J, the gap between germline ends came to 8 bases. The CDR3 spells CASSLLNSYEQYF. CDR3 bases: TGTGCCAGCAGCTTATTGAACAGCTACGAGCAGTACTTC.

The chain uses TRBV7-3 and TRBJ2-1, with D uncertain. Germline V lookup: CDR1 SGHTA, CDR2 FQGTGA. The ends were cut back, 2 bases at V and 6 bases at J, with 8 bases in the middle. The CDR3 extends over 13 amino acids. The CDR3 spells CASSLAVGNEQFF. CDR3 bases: TGTGCCAGCAGCTTAGCAGTGGGCAATGAGCAGTTCTTC.

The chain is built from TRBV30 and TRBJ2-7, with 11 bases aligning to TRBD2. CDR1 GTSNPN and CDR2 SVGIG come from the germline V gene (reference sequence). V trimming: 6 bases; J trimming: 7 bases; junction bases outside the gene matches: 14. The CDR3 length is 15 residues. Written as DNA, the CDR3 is TGTGCCTGCCCCAAAATAGCGGGAGGGCCCGGGGAGCAGTACTTC. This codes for CACPKIAGGPGEQYF.